Shown below are 11 T cell receptor beta chains from a single sample sequenced in a study of human T cells and chemical hapten exposure. Stated time point: pre-sensitization, week 0. Treatment indicated: therapeutic diphenylcyclopropenone sensitization with weekly scalp DPC. TCRdb ran MiXCR on the RACE reads and lists one entry per CDR3 protein. There are 99,000 or so distinct CDR3 sequences in the sample; 10% to 12% occur only once, and around 3.3% lies in the top ten. Sequences were derived from whole blood, sampled in connection with sensitization to the hapten diphenylcyclopropenone (DPC). The source is a woman aged 55-70 years with alopecia areata. Some clones in this sample may be carry-over from other donors' samples.

The J gene is TRBJ2-6, the V gene TRBV20-1, with a weak D call TRBD2 (6 bases). The CDR3 is 14 amino acids. Between the trimmed V and J ends, which lost 3 bases and 2 bases, there was a span of 8 bases. Germline V gene data show CDR1 as DFQATT and CDR2 as SNEGSKA (reference sequence). The CDR3 DNA reads TGCAGTGCTAGGGAGGGGACTGGGGCCAACGTCCTGACTTTC. Its protein product is CSAREGTGANVLTF.

This clonotype was counted ten times or more. This chain joins TRBV20-1 and TRBJ1-2; 8 bases match TRBD1. Germline V gene lookup returns CDR1 DFQATT and CDR2 SNEGSKA (reference sequence). CDR3 length equals 13 residues. The V and J ends lost 6 bases and 3 bases, in that order; junction bases with no gene match: 6. The CDR3 spells CSARQGIDYGYTF. CDR3 sequence (DNA): TGCAGTGCCAGACAGGGGATTGACTATGGCTACACCTTC.

The J gene is TRBJ1-6, the V gene TRBV12-3 or TRBV12-4; 7 nucleotides line up with TRBD1. The CDR3 covers 12 residues. Trimming removed 6 bases from V and 9 bases from J; junction bases left unmatched: 2. This CDR3 reads CASSHRGSPLHF. The CDR3 DNA reads as TGTGCCAGCAGCCACAGGGGTTCACCCCTCCACTTT.

This clonotype was observed at least ten times. The rearrangement links TRBV7-3 to TRBJ1-1; 8 bases line up with TRBD1. This CDR3 region has 12 residues. In germline, CDR1 is SGHTA, CDR2 FQGTGA. V lost 5 bases and J lost 8; bases outside the gene matches: 4. In nucleotides, the CDR3 is TGTGCCAGCAGCCCCGGGGACAGGGAAGCTTTCTTT. It codes for CASSPGDREAFF.

This clonotype has at least ten counts. The V call is TRBV12-3 or TRBV12-4, the J call TRBJ1-5; the D is unclear. The CDR3 consists of 15 residues. The V and J ends lost 3 bases and 2 bases respectively, with 11 bases between them. CDR3 amino acids: CASSFGVFGNQPQHF. The CDR3, as DNA: TGTGCCAGCAGTTTCGGGGTTTTTGGCAATCAGCCCCAGCATTTT.

This clonotype was counted at least ten times. The V call is TRBV5-5, the J call TRBJ2-3; 12 bases are shared with TRBD1. This CDR3 has 16 amino acids. Germline V gene data show CDR1 as SGHKS and CDR2 as YYEKEE (reference sequence). V lost 4 bases to trimming and J lost 1 base; unmatched junction nucleotides: 4. The CDR3 protein is CASSGDRGPGTDTQYF. The CDR3 DNA follows: TGTGCCAGCAGCGGGGACAGGGGGCCCGGCACAGATACGCAGTATTTT.

The CDR3 sequence is CASSPRDRGPVTNEKLFF. In DNA, the CDR3 is TGTGCCAGCAGCCCCCGGGACAGGGGGCCTGTAACTAATGAAAAACTGTTTTTT. The chain links TRBV3-1 to TRBJ1-4; TRBD1 aligns across 12 bases. V was clipped by 4 bases and J by 1 base; unmatched bases: 7. The CDR3 contains 18 residues. Per germline, CDR1 LGHDT and CDR2 YNNKEL (reference sequence).

This clonotype has more than one count but fewer than ten. The chain is built from TRBV27 and TRBJ2-3, with no clear D. The germline CDR1 and CDR2 sequences are MNHEY and SMNVEV (reference sequence). The CDR3 is 13 amino acids. Trimming took off 5 bases at V and 6 bases at J, with 12 bases between the two ends. CDR3 in DNA: TGTGCCAGCAGTCCCGCCCTACAGGATACGCAGTATTTT. As protein: CASSPALQDTQYF.

The table lists this clonotype with a few counts. The chain has TRBV6-5 and TRBJ2-7; D not resolved. CDR3 length equals 16 residues. With 2 bases removed from V and 1 base from J, the gap between germline ends came to 15 bases. Per the germline V gene, CDR1 is MNHEY and CDR2 is SVGAGI. CDR3 sequence: CASSYHRAGISYEQYF. In nucleotides, the CDR3 is TGTGCCAGCAGTTACCATAGGGCTGGGATTTCCTACGAGCAGTACTTC.

In this sample, this clonotype turned up a few times. The V gene is TRBV7-2, the J gene TRBJ2-1; D remains unclear. Germline V CDR1 and CDR2: SGHTA, FQGNSA. Trimming cost V 0 bases and J 7 bases, with 4 bases left between them. The CDR3 contains 12 residues. CDR3 in DNA: TGTGCCAGCAGCTTAGCCAGGAATGAGCAGTTCTTC. Its protein is CASSLARNEQFF.

This clonotype was detected ten times or more. This chain connects TRBV19 to TRBJ1-5, with 9 bases identical to TRBD1. Germline-derived CDR1 and CDR2 are LNHDA and SQIVND (reference sequence). The CDR3 is 15 amino acids. With 1 base clipped from V and 6 bases from J, the junction kept 4 bases outside the gene matches. CDR3 bases: TGTGCCAGTAGTATAGGGGACAGGGTAAGTCAGCCCCAGCATTTT. The encoded protein is CASSIGDRVSQPQHF.